Presented here are 16 T cell receptor beta chains from one specimen sequenced in a study of beta chain features in type 1 diabetes. Whole-study findings and limits: Type 1 diabetes patients showed a moderate but significant shortening of TCRB CDR3s in all four CD4+ subsets.

Their antigens are not known. Of the isolated RNA, all was reverse transcribed, and so the sequenced material was expressed TCRB transcripts. Repertoires were generated with immunoSEQ multiplex PCR, while TCRdb's copy carries only in-frame clones and drops some. The sample holds about 130,000 clones; 9% are singletons and the top ten take 0.65% to 0.75%. Sequences were obtained from central memory CD4+ T cells from blood. Receptors were obtained from a man aged 25 to 40 with type 1 diabetes.

This clone was seen more than once but under ten times. This chain joins TRBV5-4 and TRBJ1-2; TRBD1 agrees at 7 bases. With V trimmed by 2 bases and J by 1 base, 11 bases remained unmatched. The CDR3 contains 17 residues. Per the germline V gene, CDR1 is SGHNT and CDR2 is YYREEE (reference sequence). CDR3 protein: CASSFDFGQVVNYGYTF. In DNA form, the CDR3 reads TGTGCCAGCAGCTTTGACTTCGGACAGGTCGTTAACTATGGCTACACCTTC. The whole variable domain, filled in from reference TRBV5-4 and TRBJ1-2, reads ETGVTQSPTHLIKTRGQQVTLRCSSQSGHNTVSWYQQALGQGPQFIFQYYREEENGRGNFPPRFSGLQFPNYSSELNVNALELDDSALYLCASSFDFGQVVNYGYTFGSGTRLTVV.

This chain joins TRBV5-4 and TRBJ1-1, with 11 positions matching TRBD1. V lost 3 bases and J lost 4; bases outside the gene matches: 2. Germline V gene lookup returns CDR1 SGHNT and CDR2 YYREEE (reference sequence). The CDR3 length is 14 residues. The CDR3 sequence is CASSSGTGGTEAFF. CDR3 DNA sequence: TGTGCCAGCAGCTCCGGGACAGGGGGCACTGAAGCTTTCTTT.

This clone has only a few counts. The CDR3 DNA follows: TGCGCCAGCAGCGTAGGGGACAGTTATTCACCCCTCCACTTT. Its protein product is CASSVGDSYSPLHF. The rearrangement joins TRBV5-1 to TRBJ1-6; 7 nucleotides align to TRBD1. The CDR3 length is 14 residues. The J segment lost 8 bases and the V segment lost 4 bases, leaving 6 bases of the junction unmatched. CDR1 and CDR2 (germline): SGHRS, YFSETQ.

The chain joins TRBV9 to TRBJ1-2; no firm D call. Germline assignment: CDR1 SGDLS and CDR2 YYNGEE. V gave up 0 bases and J gave up 8 bases, with 11 bases separating them. CDR3 length equals 13 residues. DNA of the CDR3: TGTGCCAGCAGCGTAGCTGACGGGTCCGGCTACACCTTC. Its protein product is CASSVADGSGYTF.

This clone turned up a few times. The rearrangement uses TRBV6-5 and TRBJ1-1; D possibly corresponds to TRBD1 (5 bases). V was trimmed by 4 bases and J by 1 base, leaving 13 bases between them. The germline gives CDR1 MNHEY, CDR2 SVGAGI. The CDR3 is 15 residues long. The CDR3 coding sequence is TGTGCCAGCAGTTCCTATGTGGGGGGGAACACTGAAGCTTTCTTT. It specifies CASSSYVGGNTEAFF.

The table lists this clone with a few counts. This sequence joins TRBV5-4 and TRBJ1-5; a weak D match, TRBD1 (6 bases). The CDR3 covers 15 residues. V lost 4 bases and J 1 base, leaving 12 bases between the germline ends. Per the germline V gene, CDR1 is SGHNT and CDR2 is YYREEE (reference sequence). DNA for the CDR3: TGTGCCAGCAGCCCCGGCAGGGGAAGCAATCAGCCCCAGCATTTT. Translation gives CASSPGRGSNQPQHF.

The chain carries TRBV2 and TRBJ1-4; 7 bases fit TRBD1. The CDR3 is made up of 12 amino acids. Germline V gene sequence: CDR1 SNHLY, CDR2 FYNNEI. V was pared by 9 bases and J by 8 bases, with 6 bases of the junction left unmatched. The CDR3 nucleotides are TGTGCCAGTACAGGGGCTGGGGAAAAACTGTTTTTT. Translating gives CASTGAGEKLFF.

This clone was recorded a few times. The chain carries TRBV2 and TRBJ1-5; D gene unclear. Trimming left V 5 bases short and J 6 bases short, with 14 bases between. CDR1 and CDR2 from the germline V gene are SNHLY and FYNNEI. This CDR3 contains 14 residues. The chain's CDR3 is CASSPRGLGQPQHF. CDR3 sequence (DNA): TGTGCCAGCAGTCCTAGAGGGTTAGGTCAGCCCCAGCATTTT. Supplemented by reference TRBV2 and TRBJ1-5, the full variable domain reads EPEVTQTPSHQVTQMGQEVILRCVPISNHLYFYWYRQILGQKVEFLVSFYNNEISEKSEIFDDQFSVERPDGSNFTLKIRSTKLEDSAMYFCASSPRGLGQPQHFGDGTRLSIL.

This clone was observed a handful of times. V gene TRBV27 combines with J gene TRBJ1-6, with D perhaps matching TRBD1 (5 bases). Germline assignment: CDR1 MNHEY and CDR2 SMNVEV (reference sequence). V shed 6 bases and J shed 7 bases, with 13 bases lying between them. The CDR3 spans 14 residues. CDR3 in amino acids: CASRGGQVNSPLHF. CDR3 nucleotides: TGTGCCAGCAGAGGCGGACAAGTAAATTCACCCCTCCACTTT.

This clone was seen more than once but under ten times. The chain joins TRBV13 to TRBJ2-7, with a possible D match to TRBD2 (6 bases). Germline values: CDR1 PRHDT, CDR2 FYEKMQ (reference sequence). The CDR3 totals 15 residues. V lost 6 bases to trimming and J lost 3 bases, with 18 bases between them. The CDR3 DNA reads as TGTGCCAGCAGTTCCAGACGGGACTGGGGCTACGAGCAGTACTTC. It translates to CASSSRRDWGYEQYF.

This clone appeared a few times. The V gene is TRBV5-1, the J gene TRBJ2-3; possible D gene TRBD1, 6 bases. This CDR3 has 15 amino acids. V lost 3 bases to trimming and J lost 3 bases, with 14 bases between them. CDR1 is SGHRS, CDR2 YFSETQ, per germline. The CDR3 bases are TGCGCCAGCAGCTCGGGCGTCCAGGGGACAGATACGCAGTATTTT. Translated, it gives CASSSGVQGTDTQYF. The full variable domain, rest sourced from reference TRBV5-1 and TRBJ2-3, is KAGVTQTPRYLIKTRGQQVTLSCSPISGHRSVSWYQQTPGQGLQFLFEYFSETQRNKGNFPGRFSGRQFSNSRSEMNVSTLELGDSALYLCASSSGVQGTDTQYFGPGTRLTVL.

This clone was detected only a few times. The rearrangement joins TRBV28 to TRBJ1-3; TRBD1 matches at 8 bases. The trim removed 5 bases at V and 3 bases at J, leaving 6 bases unmatched. The CDR3 runs 15 residues. CDR1 MDHEN and CDR2 SYDVKM come from the germline V gene. CDR3 in amino acids: CASSIDRGGGNTIYF. The CDR3 region has the DNA TGTGCCAGCAGTATCGACAGGGGAGGTGGAAACACCATATATTTT.

This sequence joins TRBV5-1 and TRBJ1-2; D gene ambiguous. The V and J ends lost 4 bases and 6 bases respectively, with 13 bases between them. CDR3 length equals 13 residues. Germline V gene data show CDR1 as SGHRS and CDR2 as YFSETQ. The CDR3 nucleotides read TGCGCCAGCAGCGTTTCCGGGATAGATGGCTACACCTTC. Protein sequence: CASSVSGIDGYTF.

The chain links TRBV9 to TRBJ2-7; TRBD2 is a possible D gene (6 bases). CDR1 is SGDLS and CDR2 is YYNGEE in the germline V gene. V was pared by 3 bases and J by 1 base, with 8 bases between. This CDR3 spans 13 amino acids. For the CDR3, the DNA is TGTGCCAGCAGCGGTCTAGCGTCCTACGAGCAGTACTTC. The encoded protein is CASSGLASYEQYF.

The table lists this clone with a few counts. The J gene is TRBJ2-7, the V gene TRBV28; D may be TRBD1 (6 bases). The germline V and J ends were trimmed by 3 bases and 4 bases, with 13 bases remaining between them. Germline values: CDR1 MDHEN, CDR2 SYDVKM. The CDR3 sequence is 14 residues long. CDR3 in DNA: TGTGCCAGCAGTTTGAGGAACAGGGATTACGAGCAGTACTTC. Protein: CASSLRNRDYEQYF.

This clone came up a few times. This chain joins TRBV4-2 and TRBJ1-3; 9 bases align to TRBD1. Trimming cost V 4 bases and J 8 bases; bases outside gene matches: 15. The CDR3 length is 17 residues. The V gene's germline CDR1 is LGHNA and CDR2 YNFKEQ. This CDR3 reads CASSRDTPGQGEYTIYF. DNA of the CDR3: TGTGCCAGCAGCCGAGATACACCGGGACAGGGTGAATACACCATATATTTT.